Following are 27 T cell receptor beta chains from one sample sequenced in a study of cytomegalovirus exposure and HLA in healthy donors. Primers: 60 Vbeta forward and 13 Jbeta reverse. TCRdb keeps only in-frame clones here, not all; method: immunoSEQ multiplex PCR. The sample records around 97,000 clones, 81% being singletons. The sample comprised PBMCs. Every receptor here comes from a man aged 40-49 years in good health and CMV-seropositive.

The chain joins TRBV6-1 to TRBJ2-7; unclear D gene. The CDR3 consists of 13 residues. Trimming took 0 bases from V and 1 from J, leaving 4 bases between them. The germline gives CDR1 MNHNS, CDR2 SASEGT. The CDR3 nucleotides read TGTGCCAGCAGTGAAGCGCAGTCCTACGAGCAGTACTTC. Translated, it gives CASSEAQSYEQYF.

The rearrangement uses TRBV19 and TRBJ2-5, with 8 nucleotides matching TRBD2. The germline V gene has CDR1 LNHDA and CDR2 SQIVND (reference sequence). CDR3 length equals 15 residues. Trimming cost V 5 bases and J 0 bases; bases outside gene matches: 5. The CDR3 region is CASSETSANQETQYF. The CDR3 DNA is TGTGCCAGTAGTGAGACTAGCGCGAACCAAGAGACCCAGTACTTC.

The chain combines TRBV7-6 with TRBJ2-3; D is possibly TRBD1 (6 bases). Between the trimmed V and J ends, which lost 5 bases and 7 bases, there was a span of 22 bases. The CDR3 contains 16 residues. Germline CDR1 and CDR2: SGHVS and FNYEAQ. The CDR3 region is CASSPLGAVGRNTQYF. In DNA, the CDR3 is TGTGCCAGCAGCCCCCTGGGGGCAGTCGGCCGTAATACGCAGTATTTT.

The J gene is TRBJ2-1, the V gene TRBV29-1; D unclear. Per germline, CDR1 SQVTM and CDR2 ANQGSEA. The CDR3 length is 11 residues. V was clipped by 4 bases and J by 5 bases, with 6 bases between them. CDR3 in DNA: TGCAGCGTTGGCGGCCACAATGAGCAGTTCTTC. Amino acids: CSVGGHNEQFF.

The chain recombines TRBV21-1 with TRBJ2-1; TRBD2, the table's D call, was not compared with the DNA. TRBV21-1 is listed as a pseudogene. The CDR3 extends over 16 amino acids. CDR3 sequence: CASSPHPSGSYNEQFF. CDR3 DNA sequence: TGTGCCAGCAGCCCCCATCCTAGCGGGAGCTACAATGAGCAGTTCTTC.

This clone was seen a few times. The chain combines TRBV5-5 with TRBJ1-5, with 10 bases matching TRBD1. Germline CDR1 reads SGHKS; CDR2 reads YYEKEE (reference sequence). J lost 5 bases, V lost 2 bases, and 4 bases had no gene match. The CDR3 loop spans 15 amino acids. CDR3 bases: TGTGCCAGCAGCTTTGGGACAGGGGTGTATCAGCCCCAGCATTTT. This codes for CASSFGTGVYQPQHF.

The chain combines TRBV19 with TRBJ2-2; the D gene is possibly TRBD1 (5 bases). V was clipped by 2 bases and J by 1 base, with 11 bases between them. This CDR3 contains 16 residues. Germline CDR1 and CDR2: LNHDA and SQIVND (reference sequence). The CDR3 bases are TGTGCCAGTAGTATAAAGCCAGGGCTGAACACCGGGGAGCTGTTTTTT. Its protein product is CASSIKPGLNTGELFF. Complete variable domain (other parts from reference TRBV19 and TRBJ2-2): DGGITQSPKYLFRKEGQNVTLSCEQNLNHDAMYWYRQDPGQGLRLIYYSQIVNDFQKGDIAEGYSVSREKKESFPLTVTSAQKNPTAFYLCASSIKPGLNTGELFFGEGSRLTVL.

V and J are TRBV18 and TRBJ1-4; 7 bases are a match to TRBD1. The V and J ends lost 4 bases and 6 bases, in that order; junction bases with no gene match: 8. The CDR3 covers 15 residues. Germline V lookup: CDR1 KGHSH, CDR2 LQKENI. This chain's CDR3 is CASSLAGGDDEKLFF. As DNA, the CDR3 is TGTGCCAGCTCACTTGCAGGGGGTGACGATGAAAAACTGTTTTTT.

V gene TRBV19 combines with J gene TRBJ1-4; D may be TRBD1 (6 bases). Trimming took off 1 base at V and 10 bases at J, with 16 bases between the two ends. Germline CDR1 and CDR2: LNHDA and SQIVND (reference sequence). The CDR3 is 15 residues long. The CDR3, as DNA: TGTGCCAGTAGTATAGGGCAGGGGATGTTTGGAAAACTGTTTTTT. Amino acid sequence: CASSIGQGMFGKLFF.

This clone has a handful of counts. The J gene is TRBJ2-3, the V gene TRBV18; no definite D call. CDR3 size: 13 residues. Germline lookup yields CDR1 KGHSH and CDR2 LQKENI. V lost 1 base to trimming and J lost 6 bases, with 8 bases between them. The CDR3, as DNA: TGTGCCAGCTCACCACAAATCCTCGATACGCAGTATTTT. It translates to CASSPQILDTQYF.

The J gene is TRBJ1-2, the V gene TRBV7-8; possibly TRBD1 for D (6 bases). Germline V gene data show CDR1 as SGHVS and CDR2 as FQNEAQ. CDR3 length: 15 amino acids. The V gene lost 2 bases and the J gene lost 4 bases, with 14 bases spanning the gap. The CDR3 DNA follows: TGTGCCAGCAGCTTACCGGGGACAACAGGCTATGGCTACACCTTC. It codes for CASSLPGTTGYGYTF.

This clone was detected a few times. The chain couples TRBV13 to TRBJ2-3, with 7 nucleotides matching TRBD2. Germline CDR1 reads PRHDT; CDR2 reads FYEKMQ (reference sequence). V was pared by 6 bases and J by 1 base, with 16 bases of the junction left unmatched. CDR3 length: 18 amino acids. The CDR3 nucleotides are TGTGCCAGCAGTATTATTACGAGACTAGCAGCGGGCACAGATACGCAGTATTTT. Translation: CASSIITRLAAGTDTQYF.

The rearrangement uses TRBV6-5 and TRBJ2-2; D is perhaps TRBD1 (6 bases). Germline CDR1 is MNHEY and CDR2 is SVGAGI. CDR3 length: 14 residues. V gave up 6 bases and J gave up 4 bases, with 12 bases separating them. CDR3 bases: TGTGCCAGCAGGCTCGGACAGTCCACCGGGGAGCTGTTTTTT. This encodes CASRLGQSTGELFF.

This rearrangement joins TRBV5-5 to TRBJ1-6; no firm D call. Trimming removed 2 bases at V and 7 bases at J, with 13 bases between. Looked up from germline, CDR1 is SGHKS and CDR2 is YYEKEE (reference sequence). The CDR3 spans 15 residues. In DNA form, the CDR3 reads TGTGCCAGCAGCTTTGTCGGCGGAACCAATTCACCCCTCCACTTT. Protein sequence: CASSFVGGTNSPLHF. Full variable domain (remainder filled in from reference TRBV5-5 and TRBJ1-6): DAGVTQSPTHLIKTRGQQVTLRCSPISGHKSVSWYQQVLGQGPQFIFQYYEKEERGRGNFPDRFSARQFPNYSSELNVNALLLGDSALYLCASSFVGGTNSPLHFGNGTRLTVT.

The genes are TRBV4-1 and TRBJ2-5, with 11 bases aligning to TRBD2. The V segment lost 3 bases and the J segment 2 bases; nucleotides outside the gene matches: 5. The V gene's germline CDR1 is MGHRA and CDR2 YSYEKL. This CDR3 has 16 amino acids. CDR3 amino acids: CASSHGSGGAQETQYF. In DNA, the CDR3 is TGCGCCAGCAGCCATGGTAGCGGGGGGGCGCAAGAGACCCAGTACTTC.

The CDR3 DNA follows: TGTGCCATAGCCGAAGCGAACACTGAAGCTTTCTTT. It specifies CAIAEANTEAFF. V gene TRBV10-3 combines with J gene TRBJ1-1, with D unresolved. The V and J ends lost 9 bases and 1 base respectively, with 9 bases between them. The CDR3 has 12 amino acids. Germline CDR1 is ENHRY and CDR2 is SYGVKD.

The chain has TRBV9 and TRBJ1-4; D perhaps matches TRBD1 (6 bases). Trimming shortened V by 3 bases and J by 7 bases, and 16 bases separated the two germline ends. Germline CDR1 and CDR2: SGDLS and YYNGEE. This CDR3 comprises 15 residues. DNA for the CDR3: TGTGCCAGCAGCGCCCAAACAGGGCGCACTGAAAAACTGTTTTTT. It codes for CASSAQTGRTEKLFF.

The genes are TRBV19 and TRBJ2-7, with 7 positions matching TRBD2. CDR1 is LNHDA and CDR2 is SQIVND in the germline V gene (reference sequence). V shed 4 bases, J shed 2 bases, and the junction held 5 bases outside the gene matches. The CDR3 spans 14 residues. The CDR3 DNA sequence: TGTGCCAGTAGTACGACTAGCCCGACCTACGAGCAGTACTTC. It yields the protein CASSTTSPTYEQYF.

The J gene is TRBJ1-6, the V gene TRBV6-5, with 10 bases matching TRBD1. Losses at the gene ends were 5 bases for V and 9 bases for J; bases not matched to a gene: 7. The CDR3 is 15 residues long. The germline V gene encodes CDR1 MNHEY and CDR2 SVGAGI. CDR3 in amino acids: CASSLRGTGVSPLHF. The DNA for the CDR3 is TGTGCCAGCAGTCTACGTGGGACAGGGGTTTCACCCCTCCACTTT.

This clone was detected only once. V is TRBV30 and J is TRBJ2-5, with D perhaps matching TRBD2 (5 bases). Trimming removed 5 bases at V and 2 bases at J, with 15 bases between. The CDR3 runs to 14 residues. Germline V gives CDR1 GTSNPN, CDR2 SVGIG (reference sequence). Written as DNA, the CDR3 is TGTGCCTGGGAACTAGTTACCTCTCAAGAGACCCAGTACTTC. Amino acids: CAWELVTSQETQYF.

The chain combines TRBV18 with TRBJ1-1; D is undetermined. CDR1 and CDR2 from the germline V gene are KGHSH and LQKENI. V was clipped by 2 bases and J by 1 base, with 5 bases between them. This CDR3 spans 13 amino acids. CDR3 sequence: CASSPGRNTEAFF. The CDR3 nucleotides read TGTGCCAGCTCACCAGGCAGGAACACTGAAGCTTTCTTT.

V is TRBV19 and J is TRBJ2-2; a weak D match, TRBD2 (5 bases). V was pared by 1 base and J by 4 bases, with 10 bases between. The CDR3 is 15 residues long. CDR1 and CDR2 (germline): LNHDA, SQIVND (reference sequence). CDR3 nucleotide sequence: TGTGCCAGTAGTATAGTCGAGGCGGGCACCGGGGAGCTGTTTTTT. Its translation is CASSIVEAGTGELFF. The full variable domain, in which reference TRBV19 and TRBJ2-2 provide the parts outside the CDR3, is DGGITQSPKYLFRKEGQNVTLSCEQNLNHDAMYWYRQDPGQGLRLIYYSQIVNDFQKGDIAEGYSVSREKKESFPLTVTSAQKNPTAFYLCASSIVEAGTGELFFGEGSRLTVL.

The chain links TRBV28 to TRBJ1-1; D is ambiguous. The CDR3 has 13 amino acids. V lost 7 bases and J 5 bases, leaving 14 bases between the germline ends. Per germline, CDR1 MDHEN and CDR2 SYDVKM. The CDR3, as DNA: TGTGCCAGCATACGGGAAATAACAACTGAAGCTTTCTTT. It encodes CASIREITTEAFF.

The chain uses TRBV30 and TRBJ1-3, with D hard to call. V lost 4 bases and J lost 2, with 9 bases in between. The CDR3 runs to 13 residues. The germline gives CDR1 GTSNPN, CDR2 SVGIG (reference sequence). CDR3 DNA sequence: TGTGCCTGGAATGTAGCCACTGGAAACACCATATATTTT. Protein product: CAWNVATGNTIYF.

The V and J genes are TRBV7-9 and TRBJ1-1; no reliable D call. The CDR3 is made up of 14 amino acids. Germline-derived CDR1 and CDR2 are SEHNR and FQNEAQ (reference sequence). Trimming removed 0 bases from V and 4 bases from J, with 9 bases in between. The CDR3 bases are TGTGCCAGCAGCTTAGCAGCGGCGGCCACTGAAGCTTTCTTT. This encodes CASSLAAAATEAFF. The full variable domain, rest sourced from reference TRBV7-9 and TRBJ1-1, is DTGVSQNPRHKITKRGQNVTFRCDPISEHNRLYWYRQTLGQGPEFLTYFQNEAQLEKSRLLSDRFSAERPKGSFSTLEIQRTEQGDSAMYLCASSLAAAATEAFFGQGTRLTVV.

V gene TRBV7-3 combines with J gene TRBJ2-1; TRBD1 might be the D (6 bases). Per the germline V gene, CDR1 is SGHTA and CDR2 is FQGTGA. Trimming stripped 0 bases from V and 4 bases from J, with 10 bases between. The CDR3 covers 15 residues. This chain's CDR3 is CASSLTQGLYNEQFF. CDR3 DNA: TGTGCCAGCAGCTTAACACAGGGCCTTTACAATGAGCAGTTCTTC.

The gene calls are TRBV28 and TRBJ2-1; 8 nucleotides match TRBD1. Germline-derived CDR1 and CDR2 are MDHEN and SYDVKM. This CDR3 has 16 amino acids. V dropped 5 bases and J dropped 0; count of bases not matched to a gene: 6. The CDR3 region is CASSAETGVSYNEQFF. As DNA, the CDR3 is TGTGCCAGCAGTGCGGAGACAGGGGTCTCCTACAATGAGCAGTTCTTC.